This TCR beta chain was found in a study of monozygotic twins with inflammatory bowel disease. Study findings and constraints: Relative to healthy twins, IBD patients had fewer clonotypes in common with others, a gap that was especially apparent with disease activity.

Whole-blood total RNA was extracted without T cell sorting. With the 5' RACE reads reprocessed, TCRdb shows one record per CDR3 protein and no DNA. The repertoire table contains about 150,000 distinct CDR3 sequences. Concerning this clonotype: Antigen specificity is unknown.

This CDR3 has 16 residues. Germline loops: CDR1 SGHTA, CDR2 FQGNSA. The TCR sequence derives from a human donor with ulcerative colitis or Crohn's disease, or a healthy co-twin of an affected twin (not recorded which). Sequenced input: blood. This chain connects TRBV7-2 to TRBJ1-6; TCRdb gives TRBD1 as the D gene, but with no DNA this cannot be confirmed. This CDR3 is CASSTTGGLFNSPLHF.